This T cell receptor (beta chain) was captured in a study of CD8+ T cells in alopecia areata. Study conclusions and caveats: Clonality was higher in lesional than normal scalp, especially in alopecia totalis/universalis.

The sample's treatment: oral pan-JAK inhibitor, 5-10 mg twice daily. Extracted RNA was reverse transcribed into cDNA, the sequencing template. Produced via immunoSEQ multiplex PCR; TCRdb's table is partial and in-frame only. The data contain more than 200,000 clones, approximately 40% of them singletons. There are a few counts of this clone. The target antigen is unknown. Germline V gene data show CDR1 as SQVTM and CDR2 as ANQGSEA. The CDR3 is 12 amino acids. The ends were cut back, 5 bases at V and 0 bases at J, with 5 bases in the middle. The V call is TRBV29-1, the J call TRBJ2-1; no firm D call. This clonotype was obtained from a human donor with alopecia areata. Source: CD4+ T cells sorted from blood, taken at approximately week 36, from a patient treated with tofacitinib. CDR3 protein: CSVSRSYNEQFF. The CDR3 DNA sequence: TGCAGCGTTAGTCGCTCCTACAATGAGCAGTTCTTC.